The subject of this entry is one TCR beta chain. TCRdb analysed the RT-PCR reads with MiXCR anew, one entry per CDR3 protein. The table has about 680,000 distinct CDR3 sequences, approximately 15% seen once; the top ten hold about 3.9%. CDR3 length: 15 amino acids. V dropped 4 bases and J dropped 8; count of bases not matched to a gene: 8. Germline V gives CDR1 MNHNY, CDR2 SVGAGI (reference sequence). The sequence was obtained from a female donor in good health, serving as a healthy control. Sequencing input: memory CD4+ T cells from blood. V usage is TRBV6-6 and J usage is TRBJ1-2, with 12 bases identical to TRBD1. CDR3 sequence (DNA): TGTGCCAGCAGTTCCCCCGGGACAGGGGGCGAAGGCTACACCTTC. Its translation is CASSSPGTGGEGYTF.